Listed here are 21 T cell receptor beta chains from one sample, sequenced in a study of T cell responses to AZD1222 COVID-19 vaccine. Generated by immunoSEQ multiplex PCR, the TCRdb table keeps only in-frame clones and is missing some. The data hold some 92,000 clones, with approximately 90% observed a single time. Sequenced material: peripheral blood, taken on day 0 of AZD1222 vaccination. Source of these receptors: an adult in good health.

V gene TRBV5-1 combines with J gene TRBJ2-5; 9 nucleotides align to TRBD1. J lost 1 base, V lost 0 bases, and 1 base had no gene match. The CDR3 consists of 15 residues. Germline CDR1 and CDR2: SGHRS and YFSETQ. CDR3 coding DNA: TGCGCCAGCAGCTTGGAGGGACAGGGCCAAGAGACCCAGTACTTC. Encoded protein: CASSLEGQGQETQYF.

The V call is TRBV5-1, the J call TRBJ2-7, with 8 bases lining up with TRBD2. The CDR3 is 15 amino acids. Germline CDR1 reads SGHRS; CDR2 reads YFSETQ. Trimming cost V 0 bases and J 6 bases; bases outside gene matches: 8. CDR3 region: CASSLDRGGALEQYF. The CDR3 nucleotides are TGCGCCAGCAGCTTGGATCGGGGGGGCGCGCTCGAGCAGTACTTC.

This clone came up a few times. V and J are TRBV25-1 and TRBJ1-1; tentatively, D is TRBD1 (6 bases). Trimming pared 3 bases from V and 8 bases from J, leaving 19 bases between. The CDR3 spans 15 residues. Germline assignment: CDR1 MGHDK and CDR2 SYGVNS. CDR3 DNA: TGTGCCAGCAGTGATCCCCCGGGGGGGGCGGAGGAAGCTTTCTTT. This gives the protein CASSDPPGGAEEAFF.

This sequence joins TRBV30 and TRBJ1-3; D ambiguous. The CDR3 is 14 amino acids. V lost 2 bases, J lost 0 bases, and 8 bases lay in between. Germline V gene lookup returns CDR1 GTSNPN and CDR2 SVGIG (reference sequence). The DNA for the CDR3 is TGTGCCTGGAGTCGCGGGTCCTCTGGAAACACCATATATTTT. The encoded protein is CAWSRGSSGNTIYF.

The rearrangement links TRBV20-1 to TRBJ1-1; D not certain. In germline, CDR1 is DFQATT, CDR2 SNEGSKA (reference sequence). The V end lost 3 bases, the J end lost 0 bases, and 11 bases lay between the germline ends. The CDR3 sequence is 14 residues long. CDR3 residues: CSASYLGMNTEAFF. CDR3 nucleotide sequence: TGCAGTGCTAGTTACCTCGGAATGAACACTGAAGCTTTCTTT.

This clone is a singleton in its sample. The rearrangement links TRBV14 to TRBJ2-7; a possible D gene is TRBD2 (6 bases). Per the germline V gene, CDR1 is SGHDN and CDR2 is FVKESK. The CDR3 consists of 14 residues. The ends were cut back, 4 bases at V and 2 bases at J, with 12 bases in the middle. The CDR3 coding sequence is TGTGCCAGCAGCCTAGGGACGGGAGCCTACGAGCAGTACTTC. It translates to CASSLGTGAYEQYF.

The J gene is TRBJ1-3, the V gene TRBV4-1; 8 bases line up with TRBD1. Trimming took 4 bases from V and 2 from J; bases not matched to a gene: 7. CDR3 length equals 16 residues. Germline V gives CDR1 MGHRA, CDR2 YSYEKL. This CDR3 is CASSLTPGGTGNTIYF. The CDR3 nucleotides are TGCGCCAGCAGCCTAACTCCAGGGGGCACTGGAAACACCATATATTTT.

The V and J genes are TRBV28 and TRBJ1-4; no definite D call. Germline CDR1 reads MDHEN; CDR2 reads SYDVKM. The length of the CDR3 is 11 residues. V shed 4 bases and J shed 6 bases, with 3 bases lying between them. In nucleotides, the CDR3 is TGTGCCAGCAGTTCCGATGAAAAACTGTTTTTT. Translating it yields CASSSDEKLFF.

The V call is TRBV9, the J call TRBJ1-1, with D possibly matching TRBD1 (5 bases). This CDR3 comprises 14 residues. The V end was cut by 4 bases, the J end by 5 bases, with 15 bases between. Germline CDR1 is SGDLS and CDR2 is YYNGEE. The DNA for the CDR3 is TGTGCCAGCAGCCCGGGGGGTTCTGAGACTGAAGCTTTCTTT. Encoded protein: CASSPGGSETEAFF.

The chain employs TRBV7-9 and TRBJ1-1, with a tentative D call TRBD1 (5 bases). The CDR3 has 14 residues. V was pared by 0 bases and J by 1 base, with 6 bases between. Germline assignment: CDR1 SEHNR and CDR2 FQNEAQ (reference sequence). This CDR3 reads CASSLAGGNTEAFF. The CDR3 nucleotides are TGTGCCAGCAGCTTAGCGGGGGGGAACACTGAAGCTTTCTTT.

V gene TRBV18 combines with J gene TRBJ2-7; no clear D. The CDR3 runs to 15 residues. CDR1 is KGHSH, CDR2 LQKENI, per germline. V was clipped by 5 bases and J by 5 bases, with 19 bases between them. CDR3 sequence reads: CASSEETLRKNEQYF. For the CDR3, the DNA is TGTGCCAGCTCAGAGGAGACTCTACGAAAAAACGAGCAGTACTTC.

The chain carries TRBV27 and TRBJ1-1, with a weak D call TRBD1 (6 bases). Trimming stripped 6 bases from V and 4 bases from J, with 12 bases between. The germline V gene encodes CDR1 MNHEY and CDR2 SMNVEV (reference sequence). The CDR3 is 13 residues long. This CDR3 is CASRRGGGTEAFF. The CDR3 DNA is TGTGCCAGCAGGAGAGGGGGGGGCACTGAAGCTTTCTTT.

The V call is TRBV9, the J call TRBJ1-1, with 9 bases aligning to TRBD1. V was pared by 4 bases and J by 8 bases, with 9 bases of the junction left unmatched. CDR3 length: 14 residues. Germline CDR1 reads SGDLS; CDR2 reads YYNGEE. CDR3 region: CASSTPGQGREAFF. Here the CDR3 DNA reads TGTGCCAGCAGCACCCCGGGACAGGGTAGGGAAGCTTTCTTT.

V usage is TRBV27 and J usage is TRBJ1-5; no clear D gene. The CDR3 length is 14 residues. The germline V gene has CDR1 MNHEY and CDR2 SMNVEV (reference sequence). Trimming removed 0 bases at V and 7 bases at J, with 10 bases between. CDR3 loop: CASSLSNPGQPQHF. The DNA of the CDR3 is TGTGCCAGCAGTTTATCGAATCCTGGCCAGCCCCAGCATTTT.

The V and J genes are TRBV7-3 and TRBJ2-5, with TRBD2 matching 7 bases. V lost 5 bases and J lost 3; bases outside the gene matches: 12. The CDR3 contains 16 residues. Germline values: CDR1 SGHTA, CDR2 FQGTGA. The CDR3: CASSPQGWLAEETQYF. CDR3 nucleotides: TGTGCCAGCAGCCCCCAGGGTTGGCTAGCGGAAGAGACCCAGTACTTC.

This clone was detected only once. The rearrangement joins TRBV5-5 to TRBJ1-1; D is unresolved. This CDR3 is built from 14 residues. The ends were cut back, 2 bases at V and 4 bases at J, with 12 bases in the middle. Germline V gene lookup returns CDR1 SGHKS and CDR2 YYEKEE (reference sequence). Written as DNA, the CDR3 is TGTGCCAGCAGCTTCTCCTACCGCGCCACTGAAGCTTTCTTT. Its translation: CASSFSYRATEAFF.

CDR3 in amino acids: CASSLSGDTDTQYF. The CDR3 DNA reads as TGTGCCAGCAGTTTATCGGGGGACACAGATACGCAGTATTTT. V usage is TRBV27 and J usage is TRBJ2-3; D may match TRBD1 or TRBD2 (5 bases each). CDR1 is MNHEY and CDR2 is SMNVEV in the germline V gene (reference sequence). The V end lost 0 bases, the J end lost 2 bases, and 6 bases lay between the germline ends. This CDR3 is built from 14 residues.

The CDR3 DNA reads as TGTGCCAGCAGTTTATGGGTGGGACAGGGGGCGTTTAGTGGCTACACCTTC. Translating gives CASSLWVGQGAFSGYTF. The chain uses TRBV28 and TRBJ1-2, with 12 bases fitting TRBD1. The CDR3 contains 17 residues. J was trimmed by 7 bases and V by 0 bases; bases with no gene match: 9. Germline CDR1 and CDR2: MDHEN and SYDVKM.

The table lists this clone with a few counts. The chain employs TRBV6-5 and TRBJ1-3, with D perhaps matching TRBD1 (6 bases). Germline V lookup: CDR1 MNHEY, CDR2 SVGAGI. Trimming removed 4 bases from V and 1 base from J, with 11 bases in between. CDR3 length: 15 residues. In DNA, the CDR3 is TGTGCCAGCAGTTCCCCGGACAGATCTGGAAACACCATATATTTT. Amino acid sequence: CASSSPDRSGNTIYF.

The CDR3: CAWTTPGVGGELFF. The CDR3 DNA is TGTGCCTGGACTACCCCCGGGGTCGGCGGGGAGCTGTTTTTT. The chain is built from TRBV30 and TRBJ2-2; tentatively, D is TRBD2 (5 bases). The CDR3 is 14 residues long. The germline gives CDR1 GTSNPN, CDR2 SVGIG (reference sequence). Trimming stripped 4 bases from V and 7 bases from J, with 16 bases between.

This chain links TRBV19 with TRBJ1-2; the match to TRBD1 covers 8 bases. CDR1 is LNHDA, CDR2 SQIVND, per germline (reference sequence). Losses at the gene ends were 7 bases for V and 7 bases for J; bases not matched to a gene: 8. The CDR3 has 13 residues. CDR3 sequence reads: CASIRDQGAGYTF. As DNA, the CDR3 is TGTGCCAGTATTCGGGATCAGGGGGCTGGCTACACCTTC.